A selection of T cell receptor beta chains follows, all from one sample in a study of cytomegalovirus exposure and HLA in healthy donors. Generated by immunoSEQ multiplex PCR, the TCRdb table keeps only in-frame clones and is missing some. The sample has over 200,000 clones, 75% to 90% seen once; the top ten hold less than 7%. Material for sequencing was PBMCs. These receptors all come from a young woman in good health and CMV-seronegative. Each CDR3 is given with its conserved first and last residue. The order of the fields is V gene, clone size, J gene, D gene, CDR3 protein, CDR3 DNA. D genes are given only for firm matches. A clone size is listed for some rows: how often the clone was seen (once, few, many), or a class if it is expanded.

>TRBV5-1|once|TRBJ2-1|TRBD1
CASWGRGSGNEQFF
TGCGCGAGTTGGGGCAGGGGGAGCGGTAATGAGCAGTTCTTC
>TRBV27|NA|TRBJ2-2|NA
CASSLGAALTGELFF
TGTGCCAGCAGTTTGGGAGCGGCTCTCACCGGGGAGCTGTTTTTT
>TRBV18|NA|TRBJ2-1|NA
CASSPVTAGTHNEQFF
TGTGCCAGCTCACCAGTAACTGCAGGGACGCACAATGAGCAGTTCTTC
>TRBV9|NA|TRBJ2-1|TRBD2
CASSVAGVRLAGPNEQFF
TGTGCCAGCAGCGTAGCGGGAGTGAGACTAGCGGGCCCCAATGAGCAGTTCTTC
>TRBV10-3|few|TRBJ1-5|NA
CAISEGTASNQPQHF
TGTGCCATCAGTGAGGGGACGGCCTCCAATCAGCCCCAGCATTTT
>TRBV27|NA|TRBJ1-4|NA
CASSLQGQIATNEKLFF
TGTGCCAGCAGTTTACAAGGACAGATTGCAACTAATGAAAAACTGTTTTTT
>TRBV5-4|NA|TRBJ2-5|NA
CASSSTLRGETQYF
TGTGCCAGCAGCTCCACTCTTAGGGGAGAGACCCAGTACTTC
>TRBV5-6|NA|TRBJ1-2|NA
CASSLRQGRYGYTF
TGTGCCAGCAGCTTGAGGCAGGGGAGATATGGCTACACCTTC
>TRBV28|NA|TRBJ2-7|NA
CASSLPGVSYEQYF
TGTGCCAGCAGTTTACCAGGGGTTTCCTACGAGCAGTACTTC
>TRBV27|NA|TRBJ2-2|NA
CASQEAGELFF
TGTGCCAGCCAAGAGGCCGGGGAGCTGTTTTTT
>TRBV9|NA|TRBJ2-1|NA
CASSARGTLRYNEQFF
TGTGCCAGCAGCGCCCGCGGGACTTTACGTTACAATGAGCAGTTCTTC
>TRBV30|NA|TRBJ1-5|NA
CAWSVGSEIGRRHF
TGTGCCTGGAGTGTAGGATCAGAGATCGGCAGGCGGCATTTT
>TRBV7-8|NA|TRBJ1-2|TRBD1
CASSLMQGGGYGYTF
TGTGCCAGCAGCTTGATGCAGGGGGGAGGCTATGGCTACACCTTC
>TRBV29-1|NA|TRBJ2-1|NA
CSVGIPRGRNEQFF
TGCAGCGTTGGAATACCTCGGGGTCGGAATGAGCAGTTCTTC
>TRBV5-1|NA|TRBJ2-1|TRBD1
CASSLPGTGVSGQFF
TGCGCCAGCAGCTTGCCCGGGACAGGGGTTAGTGGGCAGTTCTTC
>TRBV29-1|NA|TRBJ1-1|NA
CSGRREYMNTEAFF
TGCAGCGGACGCAGAGAGTACATGAACACTGAAGCTTTCTTT
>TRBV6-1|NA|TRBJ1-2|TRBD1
CASSEVGGQGIDGYTF
TGTGCCAGCAGTGAAGTAGGGGGACAGGGAATTGATGGCTACACCTTC
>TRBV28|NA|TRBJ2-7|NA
CASCPGGCYEQYF
TGTGCCAGCTGCCCCGGGGGCTGCTACGAGCAGTACTTC
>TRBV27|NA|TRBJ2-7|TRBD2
CASSLSEAGTRYEQYF
TGTGCCAGCAGTTTATCGGAGGCAGGGACTAGGTACGAGCAGTACTTC
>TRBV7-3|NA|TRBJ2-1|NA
CASSLFSATRDEQFF
TGTGCCAGCAGCTTATTTTCTGCTACTCGCGATGAGCAGTTCTTC
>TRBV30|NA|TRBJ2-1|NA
CAWSPSSNEQFF
TGTGCCTGGAGTCCCTCTAGTAATGAGCAGTTCTTC
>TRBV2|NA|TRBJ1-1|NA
CASSPNRERINTEAFF
TGTGCCAGCAGTCCTAACAGGGAGAGGATTAACACTGAAGCTTTCTTT